One sample yielded the 10 T cell receptor beta chains listed below, sequenced in a study of human T cells and chemical hapten exposure. TCRdb analysed the 5' RACE reads with MiXCR anew, one entry per CDR3 protein. The sample includes approximately 110,000 distinct CDR3 sequences, approximately 20% of them seen just once. The study extracted total RNA from unfractionated whole blood. These receptors were collected from a human donor in good health.

There are a few counts of this clonotype. The chain is built from TRBV30 and TRBJ1-4; D is perhaps TRBD1 (5 bases). The CDR3 sequence is 13 residues long. The germline V and J ends were trimmed by 0 bases and 8 bases, with 10 bases remaining between them. Germline values: CDR1 GTSNPN, CDR2 SVGIG (reference sequence). DNA of the CDR3: TGTGCCTGGAGTGTACGATCAGGGGAAAAACTGTTTTTT. Its protein product is CAWSVRSGEKLFF.

This clonotype was counted a few times. The chain combines TRBV3-1 with TRBJ1-2; 7 nucleotides match TRBD1. The CDR3 has 14 amino acids. Trimming removed 4 bases from V and 3 bases from J; junction bases left unmatched: 5. Germline V gene sequence: CDR1 LGHDT, CDR2 YNNKEL (reference sequence). CDR3 loop: CASSPYRGDYGYTF. CDR3 coding DNA: TGTGCCAGCAGCCCCTACAGGGGTGACTATGGCTACACCTTC. The full variable domain, completed using reference TRBV3-1 and TRBJ1-2, is DTAVSQTPKYLVTQMGNDKSIKCEQNLGHDTMYWYKQDSKKFLKIMFSYNNKELIINETVPNRFSPKSPDKAHLNLHINSLELGDSAVYFCASSPYRGDYGYTFGSGTRLTVV.

The table lists this clonotype with a few counts. This chain links TRBV6-5 with TRBJ2-7; tentative D call: TRBD1 (5 bases). Germline V gene lookup returns CDR1 MNHEY and CDR2 SVGAGI. CDR3 length equals 12 residues. V shed 9 bases and J shed 2 bases, with 11 bases lying between them. CDR3 region: CASKTATYEQYF. CDR3 bases: TGTGCCAGTAAGACAGCGACCTACGAGCAGTACTTC.

The chain couples TRBV20-1 to TRBJ1-2, with no clear D. CDR1 and CDR2 (germline): DFQATT, SNEGSKA (reference sequence). Trimming pared 3 bases from V and 1 base from J, leaving 6 bases between. The CDR3 consists of 12 residues. Written as DNA, the CDR3 is TGCAGTGCTAGTTCCCTTAACTATGGCTACACCTTC. Translating it yields CSASSLNYGYTF.

The chain uses TRBV28 and TRBJ2-7; D not resolved. V shed 3 bases and J shed 5 bases, with 14 bases lying between them. Germline V gene data show CDR1 as MDHEN and CDR2 as SYDVKM. The CDR3 is 14 residues long. The CDR3 protein is CASSFRSTPHEQYF. As DNA, the CDR3 is TGTGCCAGCAGTTTTCGTTCCACCCCCCACGAGCAGTACTTC.

This clonotype was found a few times. CDR3 sequence (DNA): TGCGCCAGCAGCCTGGGACAGTCCCTCACAGATACGCAGTATTTT. Amino acids: CASSLGQSLTDTQYF. The V and J genes are TRBV4-1 and TRBJ2-3; 7 nucleotides align to TRBD1. This CDR3 comprises 15 residues. CDR1 and CDR2 (germline): MGHRA, YSYEKL. V gave up 4 bases and J gave up 2 bases; unmatched junction bases: 6.

This clonotype was seen a few times. The rearrangement links TRBV20-1 to TRBJ2-1, with no clear D. The CDR3 covers 14 residues. Trimming shortened V by 2 bases and J by 6 bases, and 14 bases separated the two germline ends. Germline assignment: CDR1 DFQATT and CDR2 SNEGSKA (reference sequence). The CDR3 bases are TGCAGTGCTAGAAGGTCCCTCTCGATCAATGAGCAGTTCTTC. Translating it yields CSARRSLSINEQFF.

This clonotype was picked up a small number of times. The chain joins TRBV20-1 to TRBJ2-7, with 9 bases identical to TRBD1. V lost 0 bases to trimming and J lost 1 base; unmatched junction nucleotides: 4. The CDR3 runs to 15 residues. Germline lookup yields CDR1 DFQATT and CDR2 SNEGSKA (reference sequence). CDR3 sequence reads: CSARDGDRVSYEQYF. The DNA of the CDR3 is TGCAGTGCTAGAGACGGGGACAGGGTTTCCTACGAGCAGTACTTC.

This clonotype was counted only a few times. The V gene is TRBV29-1, the J gene TRBJ1-1, with TRBD1 matching 9 bases. Germline V gene sequence: CDR1 SQVTM, CDR2 ANQGSEA. This CDR3 has 15 amino acids. V lost 6 bases to trimming and J lost 4 bases; unmatched junction nucleotides: 12. CDR3 sequence: CSVGYGQGLATEAFF. In DNA form, the CDR3 reads TGCAGCGTGGGCTATGGACAGGGGTTGGCCACTGAAGCTTTCTTT.

The chain joins TRBV10-3 to TRBJ2-3; D gene ambiguous. V was shortened by 8 bases and J by 4 bases, with 13 bases between the two germline ends. CDR1 is ENHRY, CDR2 SYGVKD, per germline. The CDR3 contains 13 residues. Written as DNA, the CDR3 is TGTGCCATCGCCCCGGCTGGGTCAGATACGCAGTATTTT. Translation: CAIAPAGSDTQYF.